The rows below give T cell receptor beta chains drawn from one sample of a study of blood T cell repertoires in COVID-19. Sequenced by immunoSEQ multiplex PCR; TCRdb stores in-frame clones only, minus some. The sample holds 150,000 to 200,000 clones, around 90% seen once. Sequenced: peripheral blood. These receptors all come from a man aged 60-69 years with active or convalescent COVID-19. CDR3s include the opening cysteine and the closing phenylalanine or tryptophan. The order of the fields is V gene, J gene, CDR3 length, D gene, clone size, CDR3 protein, CDR3 DNA. A D gene is named only where the DNA matches it firmly. Size is omitted from some rows. Given values are once, few, many or a class for expanded clones.

v_gene: TRBV3-1/TRBV3-2
j_gene: TRBJ2-7
len: 15
d_gene: .
abundance: .
CDR3aa: CASSQDPGIPYEQYF
CDR3nt: TGTGCCAGCAGCCAAGATCCCGGGATCCCATACGAGCAGTACTTC

v_gene: TRBV5-4
j_gene: TRBJ2-2
len: 16
d_gene: .
abundance: .
CDR3aa: CASSFPDRTNTGELFF
CDR3nt: TGTGCCAGCAGCTTCCCCGACAGGACGAACACCGGGGAGCTGTTTTTT

v_gene: TRBV15
j_gene: TRBJ2-7
len: 19
d_gene: .
abundance: .
CDR3aa: CATSRVLKAGRGATYEQYF
CDR3nt: TGTGCCACCAGCAGAGTTTTAAAGGCCGGAAGAGGAGCTACCTACGAGCAGTACTTC

v_gene: TRBV5-1
j_gene: TRBJ2-7
len: 17
d_gene: TRBD2
abundance: .
CDR3aa: CASSEGLAGGPKYEQYF
CDR3nt: TGCGCCAGCAGCGAGGGACTAGCGGGAGGGCCTAAGTACGAGCAGTACTTC

v_gene: TRBV27
j_gene: TRBJ1-5
len: 13
d_gene: .
abundance: .
CDR3aa: CASSGTGYQPQHF
CDR3nt: TGTGCCAGCAGCGGCACAGGGTATCAGCCCCAGCATTTT

v_gene: TRBV9
j_gene: TRBJ2-1
len: 14
d_gene: .
abundance: .
CDR3aa: CASSVGGGPHEQFF
CDR3nt: TGTGCCAGCAGCGTAGGAGGGGGACCCCATGAGCAGTTCTTC

v_gene: TRBV19
j_gene: TRBJ1-1
len: 14
d_gene: .
abundance: .
CDR3aa: CASSIQTRNTEAFF
CDR3nt: TGTGCCAGTAGTATCCAGACTCGGAACACTGAAGCTTTCTTT

v_gene: TRBV18
j_gene: TRBJ2-3
len: 15
d_gene: TRBD2
abundance: .
CDR3aa: CASSPPASGGDTQYF
CDR3nt: TGTGCCAGCTCACCACCGGCTAGCGGGGGGGATACGCAGTATTTT

v_gene: TRBV2
j_gene: TRBJ1-6
len: 17
d_gene: TRBD1
abundance: .
CDR3aa: CASSDPTGQGAGSPLHF
CDR3nt: TGTGCCAGCAGTGACCCCACCGGACAGGGGGCAGGGTCACCCCTCCACTTT

v_gene: TRBV5-8
j_gene: TRBJ1-1
len: 15
d_gene: .
abundance: .
CDR3aa: CASSLYRGTNTEAFF
CDR3nt: TGTGCCAGCAGCTTGTATCGGGGGACGAACACTGAAGCTTTCTTT

v_gene: TRBV7-6
j_gene: TRBJ2-1
len: 16
d_gene: TRBD2
abundance: .
CDR3aa: CASSPRGSSSYNEQFF
CDR3nt: TGTGCCAGCAGTCCGCGGGGGAGTAGCTCCTACAATGAGCAGTTCTTC

v_gene: TRBV30
j_gene: TRBJ1-2
len: 11
d_gene: TRBD1
abundance: .
CDR3aa: CAWGQGYGYTF
CDR3nt: TGTGCCTGGGGACAGGGCTATGGCTACACCTTC

v_gene: TRBV12-3/TRBV12-4
j_gene: TRBJ1-2
len: 13
d_gene: TRBD1
abundance: .
CDR3aa: CASSAGTGRGNTF
CDR3nt: TGTGCCAGCAGTGCTGGGACAGGCCGAGGGAACACCTTC

v_gene: TRBV19
j_gene: TRBJ1-3
len: 15
d_gene: .
abundance: .
CDR3aa: CASSIDGISGNTIYF
CDR3nt: TGTGCCAGTAGTATCGACGGGATCTCTGGAAACACCATATATTTT

v_gene: TRBV4-1
j_gene: TRBJ1-2
len: 15
d_gene: TRBD1
abundance: .
CDR3aa: CASSHGDRGDYGYTF
CDR3nt: TGCGCCAGCAGCCACGGGGACAGGGGGGACTATGGCTACACCTTC

v_gene: TRBV7-9
j_gene: TRBJ1-5
len: 15
d_gene: .
abundance: .
CDR3aa: CASSLDGVSNQPQHF
CDR3nt: TGTGCCAGCAGCCTGGACGGGGTTAGCAATCAGCCCCAGCATTTT

v_gene: TRBV7-9
j_gene: TRBJ1-2
len: 16
d_gene: .
abundance: .
CDR3aa: CASSYWGGGLVYGYTF
CDR3nt: TGTGCCAGCAGCTATTGGGGAGGGGGTTTAGTCTATGGCTACACCTTC

v_gene: TRBV2
j_gene: TRBJ2-1
len: 13
d_gene: TRBD2
abundance: once
CDR3aa: CASSENQREGRFF
CDR3nt: TGTGCCAGCAGTGAGAATCAGCGGGAGGGCCGGTTCTTC

v_gene: TRBV27
j_gene: TRBJ1-4
len: 15
d_gene: .
abundance: .
CDR3aa: CASSRGGLTHEKLFF
CDR3nt: TGTGCCAGCAGCCGGGGGGGGCTTACTCATGAAAAACTGTTTTTT

v_gene: TRBV6-5
j_gene: TRBJ1-6
len: 16
d_gene: .
abundance: .
CDR3aa: CASSYSIVSYNSPLHF
CDR3nt: TGTGCCAGCAGTTACTCGATAGTCTCCTATAATTCACCCCTCCACTTT

v_gene: TRBV20-1
j_gene: TRBJ1-1
len: 13
d_gene: .
abundance: .
CDR3aa: CSASSWGRTEAFF
CDR3nt: TGCAGTGCTAGTTCCTGGGGGCGGACTGAAGCTTTCTTT

v_gene: TRBV28
j_gene: TRBJ1-5
len: 16
d_gene: TRBD1
abundance: .
CDR3aa: CASSLGGTGGFQPQHF
CDR3nt: TGTGCCAGCAGTTTAGGCGGGACAGGGGGCTTTCAGCCCCAGCATTTT

v_gene: TRBV11-3
j_gene: TRBJ2-1
len: 12
d_gene: .
abundance: once
CDR3aa: CASSPRFGEQFF
CDR3nt: TGTGCCAGCAGCCCCAGGTTCGGTGAGCAGTTCTTC

v_gene: TRBV6-5
j_gene: TRBJ2-7
len: 14
d_gene: TRBD1
abundance: .
CDR3aa: CASNPGQGAYEQYF
CDR3nt: TGTGCCAGCAATCCGGGACAGGGGGCGTACGAGCAGTACTTC

v_gene: TRBV6-4
j_gene: TRBJ2-2
len: 13
d_gene: .
abundance: .
CDR3aa: CASSFSNTGELFF
CDR3nt: TGTGCCAGCAGTTTTAGTAACACCGGGGAGCTGTTTTTT

v_gene: TRBV7-6
j_gene: TRBJ1-6
len: 14
d_gene: .
abundance: .
CDR3aa: CASSLQQHNSPLHF
CDR3nt: TGTGCCAGCAGCTTACAACAGCATAATTCACCCCTCCACTTT

v_gene: TRBV18
j_gene: TRBJ1-6
len: 15
d_gene: .
abundance: .
CDR3aa: CASSSNRADNSPLHF
CDR3nt: TGTGCCAGCTCCTCCAACAGGGCGGATAATTCACCCCTCCACTTT

v_gene: TRBV7-9
j_gene: TRBJ1-1
len: 14
d_gene: TRBD1
abundance: .
CDR3aa: CASSRTGKNTEAFF
CDR3nt: TGTGCCAGCAGCCGGACAGGGAAGAACACTGAAGCTTTCTTT

v_gene: TRBV11-1
j_gene: TRBJ2-2
len: 16
d_gene: TRBD1
abundance: few
CDR3aa: CASSLDRVPNTGELFF
CDR3nt: TGTGCCAGCAGCCTCGACAGGGTCCCCAACACCGGGGAGCTGTTTTTT

v_gene: TRBV5-1
j_gene: TRBJ2-1
len: 16
d_gene: .
abundance: .
CDR3aa: CASSLGGTGSYNEQFF
CDR3nt: TGCGCCAGCAGCTTGGGGGGAACAGGGAGTTACAATGAGCAGTTCTTC

v_gene: TRBV5-4
j_gene: TRBJ1-2
len: 15
d_gene: TRBD1
abundance: .
CDR3aa: CASSLVSARGDGYTF
CDR3nt: TGTGCCAGCAGCTTGGTATCGGCCAGGGGGGACGGCTACACCTTC

v_gene: TRBV4-1
j_gene: TRBJ2-3
len: 14
d_gene: .
abundance: .
CDR3aa: CASSQGEAQDTQYF
CDR3nt: TGCGCCAGCAGCCAAGGAGAGGCACAAGATACGCAGTATTTT

v_gene: TRBV3-1/TRBV3-2
j_gene: TRBJ2-3
len: 15
d_gene: .
abundance: .
CDR3aa: CASSLSLIRTDTQYF
CDR3nt: TGTGCCAGCAGCCTCTCACTGATACGCACAGATACGCAGTATTTT

v_gene: TRBV29-1
j_gene: TRBJ2-3
len: 14
d_gene: .
abundance: .
CDR3aa: CSVDYGVSTDTQYF
CDR3nt: TGCAGCGTTGATTACGGGGTTAGCACAGATACGCAGTATTTT

v_gene: TRBV11-2
j_gene: TRBJ1-1
len: 15
d_gene: TRBD1
abundance: .
CDR3aa: CASSRIQGGETEAFF
CDR3nt: TGTGCCAGCAGCCGAATTCAGGGGGGTGAGACTGAAGCTTTCTTT

v_gene: TRBV5-6
j_gene: TRBJ1-4
len: 16
d_gene: .
abundance: .
CDR3aa: CASTLGGGMANEKLFF
CDR3nt: TGTGCCAGCACCCTGGGCGGGGGCATGGCTAATGAAAAACTGTTTTTT

v_gene: TRBV3-1/TRBV3-2
j_gene: TRBJ2-7
len: 16
d_gene: TRBD2
abundance: .
CDR3aa: CASSQGSISGVYEQYF
CDR3nt: TGTGCCAGCAGCCAAGGAAGTATTAGCGGGGTCTACGAGCAGTACTTC

v_gene: TRBV6-5
j_gene: TRBJ1-2
len: 11
d_gene: .
abundance: .
CDR3aa: CASTLNYGYTF
CDR3nt: TGTGCCAGCACACTTAACTATGGCTACACCTTC

v_gene: TRBV25-1
j_gene: TRBJ1-2
len: 13
d_gene: TRBD1
abundance: .
CDR3aa: CASTTGVNYGYTF
CDR3nt: TGTGCCAGCACCACAGGGGTTAACTATGGCTACACCTTC

v_gene: TRBV10-2
j_gene: TRBJ1-1
len: 16
d_gene: TRBD1
abundance: .
CDR3aa: CASSPLDRVMNTEAFF
CDR3nt: TGCGCCAGCTCGCCCTTGGACAGGGTCATGAACACTGAAGCTTTCTTT

v_gene: TRBV5-8
j_gene: TRBJ1-1
len: 14
d_gene: TRBD1
abundance: .
CDR3aa: CASSLDREDTEAFF
CDR3nt: TGTGCCAGCAGCTTAGACAGGGAGGACACTGAAGCTTTCTTT

v_gene: TRBV5-4
j_gene: TRBJ1-3
len: 16
d_gene: TRBD1
abundance: once
CDR3aa: CASSLAGTGFGNTIYF
CDR3nt: TGTGCCAGCAGCTTGGCCGGGACAGGGTTTGGAAACACCATATATTTT

v_gene: TRBV6-4
j_gene: TRBJ2-3
len: 16
d_gene: .
abundance: .
CDR3aa: CASSTFSGSSTDTQYF
CDR3nt: TGTGCCAGCAGTACTTTTAGCGGATCTAGCACAGATACGCAGTATTTT

v_gene: TRBV15
j_gene: TRBJ1-6
len: 12
d_gene: .
abundance: .
CDR3aa: CATSRDSSPLHF
CDR3nt: TGTGCCACCAGCAGAGATAGTTCACCCCTCCACTTT

v_gene: TRBV5-1
j_gene: TRBJ1-2
len: 14
d_gene: .
abundance: .
CDR3aa: CASSPLRTDYGYTF
CDR3nt: TGCGCCAGCTCCCCGCTTAGGACAGACTATGGCTACACCTTC

v_gene: TRBV5-1
j_gene: TRBJ2-7
len: 17
d_gene: TRBD1
abundance: .
CDR3aa: CASRAGTGIGFRYEQYF
CDR3nt: TGCGCCAGCAGAGCCGGGACAGGGATCGGGTTTCGCTACGAGCAGTACTTC

v_gene: TRBV6-4
j_gene: TRBJ1-1
len: 13
d_gene: .
abundance: .
CDR3aa: CASTPGEGGEAFF
CDR3nt: TGTGCCAGCACTCCAGGGGAGGGCGGTGAAGCTTTCTTT

v_gene: TRBV5-1
j_gene: TRBJ2-2
len: 15
d_gene: TRBD2
abundance: many
CDR3aa: CASSGLAVATGELFF
CDR3nt: TGCGCCAGCAGTGGGCTAGCGGTCGCTACCGGGGAGCTGTTTTTT

v_gene: TRBV18
j_gene: TRBJ1-5
len: 13
d_gene: TRBD1
abundance: .
CDR3aa: CASSTGENQPQHF
CDR3nt: TGTGCCAGCTCGACAGGGGAGAATCAGCCCCAGCATTTT

v_gene: TRBV3-1/TRBV3-2
j_gene: TRBJ2-4
len: 12
d_gene: TRBD1
abundance: .
CDR3aa: CASSQLVGGQYF
CDR3nt: TGTGCCAGCAGCCAACTGGTAGGGGGCCAGTACTTC

v_gene: TRBV5-1
j_gene: TRBJ2-7
len: 15
d_gene: TRBD2
abundance: .
CDR3aa: CASSLVTSGSYEQYF
CDR3nt: TGCGCCAGCAGCTTGGTTACTAGCGGGAGCTACGAGCAGTACTTC

v_gene: TRBV7-6
j_gene: TRBJ2-7
len: 15
d_gene: .
abundance: .
CDR3aa: CASSLVFGKGYEQYF
CDR3nt: TGTGCCAGCAGCTTAGTGTTCGGGAAGGGCTACGAGCAGTACTTC

v_gene: TRBV7-2
j_gene: TRBJ2-2
len: 15
d_gene: TRBD2
abundance: .
CDR3aa: CASRMGLGGTGELFF
CDR3nt: TGTGCCAGCAGAATGGGACTAGGGGGCACCGGGGAGCTGTTTTTT

v_gene: TRBV24-1
j_gene: TRBJ2-1
len: 17
d_gene: TRBD2
abundance: .
CDR3aa: CATSDGLAGDHYNEQFF
CDR3nt: TGTGCCACCAGTGATGGACTAGCGGGAGATCACTACAATGAGCAGTTCTTC

v_gene: TRBV21-1
j_gene: TRBJ1-1
len: 16
d_gene: .
abundance: .
CDR3aa: CASSKGPGGGDTEAFF
CDR3nt: TGTGCCAGCAGCAAAGGACCGGGGGGCGGTGACACTGAAGCTTTCTTT

v_gene: TRBV3-1/TRBV3-2
j_gene: TRBJ2-3
len: 15
d_gene: .
abundance: once
CDR3aa: CASSLRLGTGDTQYF
CDR3nt: TGTGCCAGCAGCCTAAGACTAGGGACGGGAGATACGCAGTATTTT

v_gene: TRBV27
j_gene: TRBJ1-1
len: 18
d_gene: TRBD1
abundance: .
CDR3aa: CASSLMRERQGGNTEAFF
CDR3nt: TGTGCCAGCAGTTTGATGAGGGAACGACAGGGTGGGAACACTGAAGCTTTCTTT